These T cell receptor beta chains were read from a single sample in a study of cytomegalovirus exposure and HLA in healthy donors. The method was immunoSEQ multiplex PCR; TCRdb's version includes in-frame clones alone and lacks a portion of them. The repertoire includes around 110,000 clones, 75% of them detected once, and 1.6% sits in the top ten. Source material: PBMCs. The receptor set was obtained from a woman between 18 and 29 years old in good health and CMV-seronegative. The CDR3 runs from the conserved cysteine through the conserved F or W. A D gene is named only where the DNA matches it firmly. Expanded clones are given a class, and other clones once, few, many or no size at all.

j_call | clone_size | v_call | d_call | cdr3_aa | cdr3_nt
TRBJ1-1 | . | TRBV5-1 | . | CASSLYTEAFF | TGCGCCAGCAGCCTCTACACTGAAGCTTTCTTT
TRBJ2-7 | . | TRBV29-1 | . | CSVLYSRDSYEQYF | TGCAGCGTTTTATATAGCCGGGACTCCTACGAGCAGTACTTC
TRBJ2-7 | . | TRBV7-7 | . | CASSLGPGLAYEQYF | TGTGCTAGCAGCTTAGGGCCAGGCCTGGCCTACGAGCAGTACTTC
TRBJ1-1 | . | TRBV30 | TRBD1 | CAWSLTGGKNTEAFF | TGTGCCTGGAGCCTGACAGGGGGCAAGAACACTGAAGCTTTCTTT
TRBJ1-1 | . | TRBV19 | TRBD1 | CASSIGGQVNTEAFF | TGTGCCAGTAGTATCGGCGGACAGGTGAACACTGAAGCTTTCTTT
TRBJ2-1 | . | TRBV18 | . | CASSLGDSGYNEQFF | TGTGCCAGCTCACTGGGAGATAGCGGCTACAATGAGCAGTTCTTC
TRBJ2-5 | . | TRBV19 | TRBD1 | CASTTTGGQETQYF | TGTGCCAGTACTACGACAGGGGGTCAAGAGACCCAGTACTTC
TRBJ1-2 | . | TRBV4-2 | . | CASSQADRDSLYGYTF | TGTGCCAGCAGCCAAGCTGATCGGGACTCCCTCTATGGCTACACCTTC
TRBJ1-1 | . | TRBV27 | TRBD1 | CASTQWGTDEAFF | TGTGCCAGCACCCAATGGGGGACAGACGAAGCTTTCTTT
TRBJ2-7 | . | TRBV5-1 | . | CASSLTGYEQYF | TGCGCCAGCAGCCTGACAGGTTACGAGCAGTACTTC
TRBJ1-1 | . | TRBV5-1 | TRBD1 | CASSEGQGRLDTEAFF | TGCGCCAGCAGCGAGGGACAGGGGAGGTTGGACACTGAAGCTTTCTTT
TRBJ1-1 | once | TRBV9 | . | CASSPGSGGTEAFF | TGTGCCAGCTCCCCCGGCAGCGGGGGCACTGAAGCTTTCTTT
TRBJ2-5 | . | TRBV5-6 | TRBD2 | CASSLLPDGGRETQYF | TGTGCCAGCAGCTTGTTGCCAGACGGGGGGAGAGAGACCCAGTACTTC
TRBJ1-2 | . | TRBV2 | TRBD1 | CASSKGQANYGYTF | TGTGCCAGCAGTAAGGGACAGGCGAACTATGGCTACACCTTC
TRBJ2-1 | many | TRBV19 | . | CASSIKTEQFF | TGTGCCAGTAGTATTAAGACAGAGCAGTTCTTC
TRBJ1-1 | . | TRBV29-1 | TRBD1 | CSVQYRGRRGTEAFF | TGCAGCGTTCAATACAGGGGGCGGCGGGGCACTGAAGCTTTCTTT
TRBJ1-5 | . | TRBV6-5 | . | CASSYSTGTQPQHF | TGTGCCAGCAGTTACTCGACGGGAACCCAGCCCCAGCATTTT
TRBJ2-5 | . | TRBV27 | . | CASSVGVQRETQYF | TGTGCCAGCAGTGTTGGAGTCCAGAGAGAGACCCAGTACTTC
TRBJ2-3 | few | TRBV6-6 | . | CASSQTGFRTDTQYF | TGTGCCAGCAGCCAAACAGGGTTCCGCACAGATACGCAGTATTTT
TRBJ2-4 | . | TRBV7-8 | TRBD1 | CASSHPGQGDIQYF | TGTGCCAGCAGCCACCCTGGGCAGGGGGACATTCAGTACTTC
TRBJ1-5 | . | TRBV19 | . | CASKRVNQPQHF | TGTGCCAGTAAGAGGGTTAATCAGCCCCAGCATTTT
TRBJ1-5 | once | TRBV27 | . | CATGQLYQPQHF | TGTGCCACCGGACAACTTTATCAGCCCCAGCATTTT
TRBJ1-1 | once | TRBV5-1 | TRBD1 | CASSIYRTGRTEAFF | TGCGCCAGCAGCATCTACAGGACAGGGCGGACTGAAGCTTTCTTT
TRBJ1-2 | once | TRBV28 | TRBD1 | CASSSYRTGSHRWNYGYTF | TGTGCCAGCAGTTCCTACCGGACAGGGAGCCACCGCTGGAACTATGGCTACACCTTC
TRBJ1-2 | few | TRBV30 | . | CAWSLTRGSDGYTF | TGTGCCTGGAGTCTAACCCGGGGTTCCGATGGCTACACCTTC
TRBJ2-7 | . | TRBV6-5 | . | CASSYRQGDYSYEQYF | TGTGCCAGCAGTTACCGCCAGGGCGATTACTCCTACGAGCAGTACTTC
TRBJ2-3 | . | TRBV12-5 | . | CASGYGTGTQYF | TGTGCTAGTGGCTACGGAACGGGTACGCAGTATTTT
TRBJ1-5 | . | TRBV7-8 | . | CASSPRFLSNQPQHF | TGTGCCAGCAGCCCGCGGTTTCTAAGCAATCAGCCCCAGCATTTT
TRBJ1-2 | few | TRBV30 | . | CAWDLTGQGGYTF | TGTGCCTGGGATCTTACAGGGCAGGGTGGCTACACCTTC
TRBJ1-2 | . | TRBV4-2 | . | CASSRGTQGDYGYTF | TGTGCCAGCAGCCGAGGAACACAGGGCGACTATGGCTACACCTTC
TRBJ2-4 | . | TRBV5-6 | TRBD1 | CASSLAGQGSKNIQYF | TGTGCCAGCAGCTTGGCGGGACAGGGCTCCAAAAACATTCAGTACTTC
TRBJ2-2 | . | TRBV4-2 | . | CASSQVGGSTGNTGELFF | TGTGCCAGCAGCCAAGTTGGGGGGAGCACAGGGAACACCGGGGAGCTGTTTTTT
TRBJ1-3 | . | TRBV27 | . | CASSLSAGAGNTIYF | TGTGCCAGCAGTTTATCGGCAGGGGCTGGAAACACCATATATTTT
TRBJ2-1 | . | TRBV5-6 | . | CASSLAGTPSYNEQFF | TGTGCCAGCAGCTTGGCGGGGACTCCCTCCTACAATGAGCAGTTCTTC
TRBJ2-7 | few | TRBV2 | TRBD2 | CASTMRGYIYEQYF | TGTGCCAGCACCATGCGGGGGTACATCTACGAGCAGTACTTC
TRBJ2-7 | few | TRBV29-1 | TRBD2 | CSGMGLAYEQYF | TGCAGCGGAATGGGACTAGCCTACGAGCAGTACTTC
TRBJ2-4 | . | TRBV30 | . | CAFQQSLRNIQYF | TGTGCCTTCCAACAGAGTTTAAGGAACATTCAGTACTTC
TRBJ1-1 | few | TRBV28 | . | CASSLQRGTEAFF | TGTGCCAGCAGCTTACAAAGAGGAACTGAAGCTTTCTTT
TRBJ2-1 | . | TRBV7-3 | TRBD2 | CASSLLAGGPHEQFF | TGTGCCAGCAGCTTACTAGCGGGGGGGCCTCATGAGCAGTTCTTC
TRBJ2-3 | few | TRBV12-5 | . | CASGLGTSTDTQYF | TGTGCTAGTGGTTTGGGGACTAGCACAGATACGCAGTATTTT
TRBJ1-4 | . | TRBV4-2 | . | CASSQDIRLNEKLFF | TGTGCCAGCAGCCAAGATATCCGACTTAATGAAAAACTGTTTTTT
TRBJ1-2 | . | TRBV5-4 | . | CASSLVPGDYGYTF | TGTGCCAGCAGCTTGGTACCAGGGGACTATGGCTACACCTTC
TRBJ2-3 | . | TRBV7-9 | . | CASSLREDTQYF | TGTGCCAGCAGCTTAAGAGAAGATACGCAGTATTTT
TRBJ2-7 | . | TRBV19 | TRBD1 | CASSIGGTGVYEQYF | TGTGCCAGTAGTATTGGGGGGACAGGAGTGTACGAGCAGTACTTC
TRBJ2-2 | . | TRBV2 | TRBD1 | CASRGQGTGELFF | TGTGCCAGCAGGGGACAGGGCACCGGGGAGCTGTTTTTT
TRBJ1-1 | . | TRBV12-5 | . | CASGLGGERSEAFF | TGTGCTAGTGGTTTGGGGGGGGAGAGATCTGAAGCTTTCTTT
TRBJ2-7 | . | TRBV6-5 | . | CASSYIPLASYNEQYF | TGTGCCAGCAGTTATATCCCCCTGGCTAGCTATAACGAGCAGTACTTC
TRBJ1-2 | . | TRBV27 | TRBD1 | CASSPLGQTYNYGYTF | TGTGCCAGCAGCCCCCTGGGACAGACTTATAACTATGGCTACACCTTC
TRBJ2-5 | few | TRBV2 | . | CASSPGEWETQYF | TGTGCCAGCAGCCCAGGGGAATGGGAGACCCAGTACTTC
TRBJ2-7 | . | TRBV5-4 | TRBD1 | CASSPDQQGARYEQYF | TGTGCCAGCAGCCCAGATCAACAGGGGGCGCGATATGAGCAGTACTTC
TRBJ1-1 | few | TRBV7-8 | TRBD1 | CASSTGQGFGAFF | TGTGCCAGCAGCACGGGACAGGGATTTGGAGCTTTCTTT
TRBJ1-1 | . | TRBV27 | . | CASSSTANTEAFF | TGTGCCAGCAGTTCGACAGCGAACACTGAAGCTTTCTTT
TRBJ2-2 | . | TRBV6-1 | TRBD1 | CASSRGPTGELFF | TGTGCCAGCAGTAGGGGGCCTACCGGGGAGCTGTTTTTT